This T cell receptor beta chain was found in a study of identical twins. Every donor was a healthy Caucasian. The CDR3 is 18 residues long. With 2 bases clipped from V and 7 bases from J, the junction kept 11 bases outside the gene matches. Germline CDR1 reads LGHNA; CDR2 reads YSLEER. From the 5' RACE reads, TCRdb called clonotypes with MiXCR, one entry per CDR3 protein. This table holds about 520,000 distinct CDR3 sequences, around 20% found once. These data are also associated with another study on T cells expressing NK-cell markers. That study reports: Cells sorted as CD3+CD56+NKG2C+, CD3+CD56+NKG2C- and CD3+CD56-NKG2C+ T cells supplied the TCR beta repertoires.

The sequenced sample consisted of CD4+ T cells sorted from blood. This TCR came from a woman between 18 and 30 years old in good health. The chain employs TRBV4-3 and TRBJ2-3, with 14 bases lining up with TRBD2. In nucleotides, the CDR3 is TGCGCCAGCAGCCAAAAGGTCTCGGGACTAGCGGGAGAAAATACGCAGTATTTT. As protein: CASSQKVSGLAGENTQYF.